Frequency places the clone carrying this T cell receptor beta chain as medium-sized. Its antigen is undetermined. The naive CD8+ gate required CD45RO-CCR7+CD27+CD95- phenotype. Germline assignment: CDR1 SQVTM and CDR2 ANQGSEA. The CDR3 contains 15 residues. This sample was taken from a study of CXCR3-negative and CXCR3-positive naive CD8 T cells. Study background: The libraries yielded roughly 150 million TRB reads, about 1.5 +/- 0.3 million each.

The authors made the TRB cDNA libraries by 5' RACE using UMI labels. TCRdb re-called the 5' RACE reads and catalogs CDR3 proteins one per entry, DNA excluded. The specimen's table records about 5,500 distinct CDR3 sequences. Regarding the study as a whole: Diversity in memory CD8+ cells fell much lower than the comparably high levels seen in both naive subsets. A higher hydrophobicity marked the TRB CDR3s of CXCR3-positive naive cells versus CXCR3-negative naive cells.

Sample: naive CXCR3- CD8+ T cells from blood. Specified subset: CD45RO-CCR7+CD27+CD95- naive CD8+ T cells lacking CXCR3 (TNR3-). The chain uses TRBV29-1 and TRBJ2-7; TCRdb names TRBD2, which stays unverified in the absence of DNA. This receptor was obtained from a human donor in good health. Some clones in this sample may be carry-over from other donors' samples. The CDR3 loop reads CSVGGDQGPPYEQYF.